This T cell receptor (beta chain) derives from a study of CD8 T cells in ankylosing spondylitis. TCRdb passed the 5' RACE reads through MiXCR, listing each CDR3 protein once. The sample has around 220,000 distinct CDR3 sequences, about 11% seen once. Trimming left V 4 bases short and J 7 bases short, with 26 bases between. The germline V gene has CDR1 MDHEN and CDR2 SYDVKM. This CDR3 has 18 residues. Details on this clonotype: The antigen is undetermined.

Study-wide points: A motif in TCR beta, a set of under ten highly homologous variants, appeared characteristic of ankylosing spondylitis blood.

The material sequenced was blood, either unsorted or a sorted T cell fraction (not recorded which). The V and J genes are TRBV28 and TRBJ1-5, with D uncertain. This TCR derives from a male donor with ankylosing spondylitis or in good health (not recorded which). The CDR3 sequence is CASSSIVGGRKAGQPQHF. The DNA of the CDR3 is TGTGCCAGCAGTTCCATCGTGGGAGGTCGAAAGGCGGGACAGCCCCAGCATTTT.